The TCR beta chain described here comes from a study of cytomegalovirus exposure and HLA in healthy donors. V lost 4 bases and J lost 3, with 19 bases in between. Germline V gene sequence: CDR1 SGHRS, CDR2 YFSETQ. The CDR3 is 17 amino acids. Sampled while nominally healthy, donors likely had unrecorded immune exposures. With 60 Vbeta and 13 Jbeta primers, the PCR was carried out. Only in-frame clones appear in the TCRdb table, and some are missing; sequencing was by immunoSEQ multiplex PCR. The sample shows approximately 200,000 clones, under 85% of them seen only once. The origin of this receptor is a woman aged 18-35 years in good health and CMV-seronegative. This chain uses TRBV5-1 with TRBJ1-4, with a weak D call TRBD1 (6 bases). The sequenced sample was PBMCs. DNA of the CDR3: TGCGCCAGCAGCGCCTCCAGGGGAGGGGCGTCTAATGAAAAACTGTTTTTT. This encodes CASSASRGGASNEKLFF. Supplemented by reference TRBV5-1 and TRBJ1-4, the full variable domain reads KAGVTQTPRYLIKTRGQQVTLSCSPISGHRSVSWYQQTPGQGLQFLFEYFSETQRNKGNFPGRFSGRQFSNSRSEMNVSTLELGDSALYLCASSASRGGASNEKLFFGSGTQLSVL.